Following are 27 T cell receptor beta chains from one sample sequenced in a study of CD8+ T cells in alopecia areata. Sample treatment: oral pan-JAK inhibitor, 5-10 mg twice daily. The sequencing template was cDNA reverse transcribed from extracted RNA. Repertoires were generated with immunoSEQ multiplex PCR, while TCRdb's copy carries only in-frame clones and drops some. The sample has about 280,000 clones; over 45% are singletons. Sequencing used CD4+ T cells sorted from blood, obtained at week 24, from a patient treated with tofacitinib. These TCRs come from a human donor with alopecia areata.

This chain joins TRBV28 and TRBJ2-7; D gene uncertain. Germline V lookup: CDR1 MDHEN, CDR2 SYDVKM. The CDR3 extends over 13 amino acids. The V gene lost 10 bases and the J gene lost 6 bases, with 19 bases spanning the gap. CDR3 amino acids: CATSGRGFGEQYF. Here the CDR3 DNA reads TGTGCCACCTCAGGTCGCGGCTTTGGCGAGCAGTACTTC.

This clone was seen a few times. The gene calls are TRBV2 and TRBJ2-5; 11 bases map to TRBD2. The V gene's germline CDR1 is SNHLY and CDR2 FYNNEI. V gave up 7 bases and J gave up 4 bases; unmatched junction bases: 5. The CDR3 runs 14 residues. CDR3 coding DNA: TGTGCCAGCACCCTCGGACTAGCGGGAGAGACCCAGTACTTC. Its protein product is CASTLGLAGETQYF.

The CDR3 region has the DNA TGTGCCAGCAGCCAAAGGGACTCCCACACTGAAGCTTTCTTT. Translation: CASSQRDSHTEAFF. The chain is built from TRBV4-2 and TRBJ1-1; the D gene is possibly TRBD1 (5 bases). V was shortened by 2 bases and J by 3 bases, with 10 bases between the two germline ends. CDR3 size: 14 residues. CDR1 is LGHNA and CDR2 is YNFKEQ in the germline V gene.

This chain uses TRBV2 with TRBJ2-5; 8 bases are shared with TRBD2. The CDR3 totals 15 residues. Germline CDR1 and CDR2: SNHLY and FYNNEI. Losses at the gene ends were 6 bases for V and 3 bases for J; bases not matched to a gene: 9. In nucleotides, the CDR3 is TGTGCCAGCAGACGAGACAACGGGGGGGAAGAGACCCAGTACTTC. Translated: CASRRDNGGEETQYF.

This clone was recorded a few times. The V gene is TRBV15, the J gene TRBJ2-5; a possible D gene is TRBD2 (5 bases). The CDR3 consists of 14 residues. V lost 1 base and J lost 3, with 9 bases in between. The germline V gene encodes CDR1 LNHNV and CDR2 YYDKDF (reference sequence). The CDR3 protein is CATSRGFSEETQYF. The CDR3 bases are TGTGCCACCAGCAGAGGGTTTAGCGAAGAGACCCAGTACTTC.

The chain employs TRBV28 and TRBJ1-5; TRBD1 might be the D (5 bases). V lost 7 bases and J 1 base, leaving 17 bases between the germline ends. Germline V lookup: CDR1 MDHEN, CDR2 SYDVKM. The CDR3 is 16 residues long. This chain's CDR3 is CASKKAGEISNQPQHF. CDR3 in DNA: TGTGCCAGCAAGAAGGCGGGGGAGATAAGCAATCAGCCCCAGCATTTT.

The chain is built from TRBV7-8 and TRBJ1-5; D possibly corresponds to TRBD1 (5 bases). The CDR3 contains 13 residues. V dropped 5 bases and J dropped 5 bases, with 10 bases sitting between them. Germline V gene data show CDR1 as SGHVS and CDR2 as FQNEAQ. CDR3 region: CASSLGVDQPQHF. CDR3 nucleotides: TGTGCCAGCAGCCTAGGGGTCGATCAGCCCCAGCATTTT.

This clone was recorded a few times. The same CDR3 can be traced to other DNA sequences in this sample. The chain carries TRBV2 and TRBJ2-3; TRBD2 matches at 8 bases. Trimming cost V 4 bases and J 3 bases; bases outside gene matches: 0. This CDR3 contains 13 residues. Looked up from germline, CDR1 is SNHLY and CDR2 is FYNNEI. The CDR3 sequence: CASSAGGTDTQYF. Written as DNA, the CDR3 is TGTGCCAGCAGTGCGGGGGGGACAGATACGCAGTATTTT. Combining the CDR3 with reference TRBV2 and TRBJ2-3 gives the whole variable domain EPEVTQTPSHQVTQMGQEVILRCVPISNHLYFYWYRQILGQKVEFLVSFYNNEISEKSEIFDDQFSVERPDGSNFTLKIRSTKLEDSAMYFCASSAGGTDTQYFGPGTRLTVL.

V and J are TRBV27 and TRBJ1-6; 7 nucleotides agree with TRBD1. There are 15 residues in the CDR3. Per the germline V gene, CDR1 is MNHEY and CDR2 is SMNVEV (reference sequence). V gave up 4 bases and J gave up 6 bases; unmatched junction bases: 6. The CDR3 region is CASSWGQNVNSPLHF. As DNA, the CDR3 is TGTGCCAGCAGTTGGGGACAGAACGTTAATTCACCCCTCCACTTT.

The gene calls are TRBV30 and TRBJ2-1; TRBD1 matches at 7 bases. With V trimmed by 8 bases and J by 2 bases, 12 bases remained unmatched. This CDR3 has 15 amino acids. The germline V gene encodes CDR1 GTSNPN and CDR2 SVGIG (reference sequence). The CDR3 spells CALIIQGQTYNEQFF. As DNA, the CDR3 is TGTGCCCTTATCATACAGGGGCAGACCTACAATGAGCAGTTCTTC.

A word on this clone: Other DNA sequences in the sample encode the same CDR3. This rearrangement joins TRBV30 to TRBJ1-1; possibly TRBD1 for D (5 bases). Germline CDR1 and CDR2: GTSNPN and SVGIG (reference sequence). V lost 0 bases to trimming and J lost 3 bases, with 8 bases between them. This CDR3 has 13 residues. This chain's CDR3 is CAWSVRGDTEAFF. CDR3 DNA: TGTGCCTGGAGTGTACGGGGGGACACTGAAGCTTTCTTT.

Comment on this clone: At one boundary the junction diverges from the germline segment, which might be a read error. The chain is built from TRBV2 and TRBJ1-6, with 8 bases fitting TRBD1. The CDR3 is 11 amino acids. CDR1 is SNHLY and CDR2 is FYNNEI in the germline V gene. The CDR3 region is CASSLQGAVYF. In DNA form, the CDR3 reads TGTGCCAGCAGCCTCCAGGGGGCTGTCTACTTT.

In this sample, this clone turned up a few times. This sequence joins TRBV30 and TRBJ1-2; D call uncertain. CDR3 length: 11 residues. Per the germline V gene, CDR1 is GTSNPN and CDR2 is SVGIG (reference sequence). Deletions cut 3 bases from V and 8 bases from J, with 10 bases between. For the CDR3, the DNA is TGTGCCTGGAGCCCAATTATAGGCTACACCTTC. Translation gives CAWSPIIGYTF.

V and J are TRBV29-1 and TRBJ2-5, with TRBD2 as a possible D gene (8 bases). The CDR3 length is 15 residues. Germline assignment: CDR1 SQVTM and CDR2 ANQGSEA. V dropped 5 bases and J dropped 2 bases, with 18 bases sitting between them. CDR3 region: CSVQGVASGQETQYF. CDR3 in DNA: TGCAGCGTTCAGGGGGTGGCTAGCGGGCAAGAGACCCAGTACTTC.

The chain uses TRBV5-1 and TRBJ2-2, with D perhaps TRBD1 (5 bases). Germline CDR1 is SGHRS and CDR2 is YFSETQ. V gave up 2 bases and J gave up 6 bases, with 17 bases separating them. This CDR3 is 16 amino acids long. In DNA, the CDR3 is TGCGCCAGCAGCTTTAAAAACAGGACGAGTGCCGGGGAGCTGTTTTTT. This codes for CASSFKNRTSAGELFF.

The chain links TRBV18 to TRBJ2-5, with D unclear. V shed 6 bases and J shed 5 bases, with 16 bases lying between them. Germline CDR1 KGHSH, CDR2 LQKENI. The CDR3 covers 14 residues. CDR3 amino acids: CASSPRTLEETQYF. Here the CDR3 DNA reads TGTGCCAGCTCTCCTAGGACCCTAGAGGAGACCCAGTACTTC.

This clone has a single count. The rearrangement uses TRBV5-6 and TRBJ1-5; TRBD1 might be the D (5 bases). The CDR3 is 18 amino acids. CDR1 and CDR2 from the germline V gene are SGHDT and YYEEEE. Trimming pared 4 bases from V and 2 bases from J, leaving 22 bases between. The CDR3: CASSTWGTPSWGNQPQHF. The CDR3 nucleotides are TGTGCCAGCAGCACCTGGGGGACGCCTTCGTGGGGCAATCAGCCCCAGCATTTT.

CDR3 sequence (DNA): TGTGCCAGCAGCTTAGAATCCCCCCGGGACAAAGAGACCCAGTACTTC. Amino acid sequence: CASSLESPRDKETQYF. The V and J genes are TRBV7-2 and TRBJ2-5; maybe TRBD1 (6 bases). Germline V gene lookup returns CDR1 SGHTA and CDR2 FQGNSA. CDR3 length equals 16 residues. Trimming pared 1 base from V and 3 bases from J, leaving 15 bases between.

Regarding this clone: Given the absence of the conserved phenylalanine or tryptophan at the CDR3 end, a read error is likely. The chain carries TRBV7-9 and TRBJ1-1, with D possibly matching TRBD1 (6 bases). The CDR3 totals 17 residues. Germline V gene data show CDR1 as SEHNR and CDR2 as FQNEAQ (reference sequence). V lost 4 bases and J 0 bases, leaving 18 bases between the germline ends. CDR3 nucleotides: TGTGCCAGCAGCTCAGACGGGGGCCGCGCCTTGAACACTGAAGCTTTCCTT. Residues: CASSSDGGRALNTEAFL.

This clone was detected once. J is TRBJ1-1 and V is TRBV29-1, with 9 nucleotides matching TRBD1. Germline V lookup: CDR1 SQVTM, CDR2 ANQGSEA. The V and J ends lost 4 bases and 3 bases, in that order; junction bases with no gene match: 12. The length of the CDR3 is 16 residues. In nucleotides, the CDR3 is TGCAGCGTTGCCTACAGGGGGCGGACCAAGGACACTGAAGCTTTCTTT. Translation gives CSVAYRGRTKDTEAFF.

The table lists this clone with a count of one. This chain joins TRBV4-3 and TRBJ1-2, with a weak D call TRBD1 (5 bases). The CDR3 is 15 amino acids. Germline V gene data show CDR1 as LGHNA and CDR2 as YSLEER. V lost 1 base to trimming and J lost 0 bases, with 9 bases between them. CDR3 loop: CASSQGHRTNYGYTF. DNA for the CDR3: TGCGCCAGCAGCCAAGGGCACAGGACTAACTATGGCTACACCTTC.

The genes are TRBV28 and TRBJ2-6, with D possibly called TRBD1 or TRBD2 (6 bases each). The germline V and J ends were trimmed by 6 bases and 2 bases, with 14 bases remaining between them. The CDR3 runs 16 residues. The germline CDR1 and CDR2 sequences are MDHEN and SYDVKM. The CDR3 protein is CASSRLGGAGANVLTF. The CDR3 DNA reads TGTGCCAGCAGCCGCCTCGGGGGCGCTGGGGCCAACGTCCTGACTTTC.

Remarks on this clone: The germline gene is not matched at one end of the junction; a read error may be the cause. At the DNA level, this CDR3 is encoded by other sequences in the same sample as well. This chain joins TRBV2 and TRBJ2-5; D is undetermined. There are 10 residues in the CDR3. Germline loops: CDR1 SNHLY, CDR2 FYNNEI. CDR3 coding DNA: TGTGCCAGCAGAGAAGAGACCCAGTACTTC. Translation gives CASREETQYF. The whole variable domain, filled in from reference TRBV2 and TRBJ2-5, reads EPEVTQTPSHQVTQMGQEVILRCVPISNHLYFYWYRQILGQKVEFLVSFYNNEISEKSEIFDDQFSVERPDGSNFTLKIRSTKLEDSAMYFCASREETQYFGPGTRLLVL.

The J gene is TRBJ2-7, the V gene TRBV30; possibly TRBD1 for D (6 bases). The CDR3 loop spans 17 amino acids. Germline CDR1 GTSNPN, CDR2 SVGIG (reference sequence). Trimming pared 4 bases from V and 2 bases from J, leaving 24 bases between. The CDR3 loop reads CAWNNPKQGIGTYEQYF. For the CDR3, the DNA is TGTGCCTGGAACAACCCGAAACAGGGTATTGGGACCTACGAGCAGTACTTC.

The chain carries TRBV10-3 and TRBJ2-1; TRBD2 aligns across 7 bases. Germline CDR1 is ENHRY and CDR2 is SYGVKD. After removal of 0 bases from V and 1 base from J, the junction contained 9 bases not matched to a gene. This CDR3 has 18 amino acids. The CDR3 bases are TGTGCCATCAGTGAGTCCCCAGTTGGTAGCGGGTCCTACAATGAGCAGTTCTTC. It is translated as CAISESPVGSGSYNEQFF.

The chain employs TRBV29-1 and TRBJ2-1; 8 nucleotides align to TRBD1. CDR3 length: 14 amino acids. CDR1 and CDR2 from the germline V gene are SQVTM and ANQGSEA. J gave up 2 bases and V 7 bases, and 7 bases lay outside the gene matches. CDR3 in DNA: TGCAGCGCTCCCGGGACAGGAGCCTACAATGAGCAGTTCTTC. Amino acid sequence: CSAPGTGAYNEQFF.

This clone appeared a few times. The chain employs TRBV5-1 and TRBJ2-7; 11 bases line up with TRBD1. Germline trimming cut 4 bases from V and 0 bases from J; bases unmatched to any gene: 3. This CDR3 spans 15 amino acids. CDR1 SGHRS and CDR2 YFSETQ come from the germline V gene. CDR3 sequence reads: CASSVGTGGSYEQYF. The CDR3 DNA reads TGCGCCAGCAGCGTGGGGACAGGGGGCTCCTACGAGCAGTACTTC.